This T cell receptor (beta chain) was retrieved from a study of CD8 T cells in ankylosing spondylitis. Points on this clonotype: Its antigen is unknown.

This CDR3 is 15 amino acids long. V lost 5 bases to trimming and J lost 4 bases; unmatched junction nucleotides: 6. Germline CDR1 reads SGHTS; CDR2 reads YDEGEE. TCRdb processed the 5' RACE reads anew with MiXCR; each CDR3 protein has one entry. This table has 200,000 to 300,000 distinct CDR3 sequences, roughly 10% appearing once. Notes on the study in general: Matched synovial fluid from ankylosing spondylitis patients was reported to be enriched for disease-linked clones.

The sample consisted of blood, either unsorted or a sorted T cell fraction (not recorded which). The chain is built from TRBV5-8 and TRBJ2-7; 13 bases agree with TRBD2. This receptor was identified in a male donor with ankylosing spondylitis or in good health (not recorded which). The CDR3 DNA sequence: TGTGCCAGCAGGCTGGGACTAGCGGGAACTTACGAGCAGTACTTC. Protein sequence: CASRLGLAGTYEQYF. Using reference TRBV5-8 and TRBJ2-7 for the parts outside the CDR3, the full variable domain is EAGVTQSPTHLIKTRGQQATLRCSPISGHTSVYWYQQALGLGLQFLLWYDEGEERNRGNFPPRFSGRQFPNYSSELNVNALELEDSALYLCASRLGLAGTYEQYFGPGTRLTVT.